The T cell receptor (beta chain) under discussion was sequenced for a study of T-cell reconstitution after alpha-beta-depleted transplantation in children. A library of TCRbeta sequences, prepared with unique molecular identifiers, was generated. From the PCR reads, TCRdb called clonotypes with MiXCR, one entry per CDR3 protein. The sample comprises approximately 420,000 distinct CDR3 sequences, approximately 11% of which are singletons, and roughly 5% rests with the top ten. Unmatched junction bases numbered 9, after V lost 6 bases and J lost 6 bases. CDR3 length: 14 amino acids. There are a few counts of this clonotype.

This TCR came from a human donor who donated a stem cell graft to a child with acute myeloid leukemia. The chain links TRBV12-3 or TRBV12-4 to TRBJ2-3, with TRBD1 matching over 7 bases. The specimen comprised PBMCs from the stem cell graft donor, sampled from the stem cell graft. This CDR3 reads CASSPSSRGDTQYF. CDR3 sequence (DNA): TGTGCCAGCAGCCCCAGTTCCAGGGGGGATACGCAGTATTTT.